The 2 T cell receptor beta chains in this list originate from one sample, sequenced in a study of blood T cells in healthy people across ages. Sample-barcoded 5' priming and a J-beta primer mix drove a second PCR of about 6 to 12 cycles. MiXCR, run by TCRdb on the 5' RACE reads, gives a single entry per CDR3 protein. There are about 970,000 distinct CDR3 sequences in the sample; approximately 50% occur only once, and roughly a fifth lies in the top ten. The sample consisted of blood. Every receptor here comes from a woman aged 60-75 years in good health.

The chain links TRBV10-3 to TRBJ2-3; TRBD2 matches 11 bases. The CDR3 consists of 16 residues. The ends lost 6 bases at V and 4 bases at J; junction bases unmatched: 9. CDR1 is ENHRY and CDR2 is SYGVKD in the germline V gene. For the CDR3, the DNA is TGTGCCATCAGCGACCTTGGACTAGCGGGTCCAGATACGCAGTATTTT. Its translation: CAISDLGLAGPDTQYF.

The rearrangement links TRBV6-1 to TRBJ2-3, with D uncertain. This CDR3 spans 20 amino acids. Germline lookup yields CDR1 MNHNS and CDR2 SASEGT. The germline V and J ends were trimmed by 5 bases and 0 bases, with 27 bases remaining between them. The chain's CDR3 is CASSKFRRDRLFESTDTQYF. In nucleotides, the CDR3 is TGTGCCAGCAGTAAGTTCCGGCGAGACCGCCTTTTCGAGAGCACAGATACGCAGTATTTT.